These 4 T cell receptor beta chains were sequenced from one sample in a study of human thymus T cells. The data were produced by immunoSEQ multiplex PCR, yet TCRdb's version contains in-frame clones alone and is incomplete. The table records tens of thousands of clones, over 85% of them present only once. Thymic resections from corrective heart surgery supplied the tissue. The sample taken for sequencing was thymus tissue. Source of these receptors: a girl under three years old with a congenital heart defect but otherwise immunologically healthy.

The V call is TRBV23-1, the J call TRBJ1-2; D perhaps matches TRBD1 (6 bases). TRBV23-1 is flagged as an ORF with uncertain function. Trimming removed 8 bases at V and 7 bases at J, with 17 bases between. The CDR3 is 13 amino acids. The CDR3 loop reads CASDLRARGGYTF. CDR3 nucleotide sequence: TGCGCCAGCGACCTGAGGGCCAGGGGTGGCTACACCTTC.

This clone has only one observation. The CDR3 sequence: CATSRDRGEDGYTF. The CDR3 nucleotides read TGTGCCACCAGCAGAGATAGGGGGGAGGATGGCTACACCTTC. The gene calls are TRBV15 and TRBJ1-2; D might be TRBD1 (6 bases). Trimming shortened V by 0 bases and J by 6 bases, and 11 bases separated the two germline ends. Per germline, CDR1 LNHNV and CDR2 YYDKDF (reference sequence). This CDR3 spans 14 amino acids.

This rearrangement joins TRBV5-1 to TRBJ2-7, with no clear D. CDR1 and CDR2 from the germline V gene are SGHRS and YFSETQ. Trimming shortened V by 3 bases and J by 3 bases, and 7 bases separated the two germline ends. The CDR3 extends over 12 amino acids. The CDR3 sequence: CASSSTDYEQYF. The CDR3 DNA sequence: TGCGCCAGCAGCTCAACAGACTACGAGCAGTACTTC.

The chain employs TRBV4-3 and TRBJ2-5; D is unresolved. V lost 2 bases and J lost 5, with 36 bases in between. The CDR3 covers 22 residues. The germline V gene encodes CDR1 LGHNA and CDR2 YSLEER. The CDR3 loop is CASSQSISNKVRLDWPRETQYF. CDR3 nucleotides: TGCGCCAGCAGCCAATCGATATCTAATAAGGTTAGGCTAGATTGGCCGAGGGAGACCCAGTACTTC.